The text below deals with one T cell receptor beta chain. Germline CDR1 reads SEHNR; CDR2 reads FQNEAQ (reference sequence). Trimming took 1 base from V and 2 from J, leaving 12 bases between them. The CDR3 sequence is 16 residues long. Cohort placement rested on clinical history that participants reported themselves. In Cohort 3, a recovered donor had either two negative PCRs, clearance, or symptom resolution. This specimen belongs to a study of blood T cell repertoires in COVID-19. The wider study: COVID-19 samples collected from the United States, Italy and Spain covered acute and convalescent phases.

In the original processing: Amplification with reference gene primers provided the estimates of nucleated cell counts. The data were produced by immunoSEQ multiplex PCR, yet TCRdb's version contains in-frame clones alone and is incomplete. Clonal size and the V and J genes are those of that table, whereas D and trimming came from the DNA. The data hold hundreds of thousands of clones, with 80% to 90% observed a single time. The V and J genes are TRBV7-9 and TRBJ2-1; possibly TRBD2 for D (5 bases). The sample taken for sequencing was PBMCs or T cells enriched from blood (not recorded which). The receptor's source is a man between 25 and 39 years old who had recovered from COVID-19. This CDR3 reads CASSLVWERAYNEQFF. In DNA, the CDR3 is TGTGCCAGCAGCTTAGTTTGGGAGAGGGCCTACAATGAGCAGTTCTTC. Combining the CDR3 with reference TRBV7-9 and TRBJ2-1 gives the whole variable domain DTGVSQNPRHKITKRGQNVTFRCDPISEHNRLYWYRQTLGQGPEFLTYFQNEAQLEKSRLLSDRFSAERPKGSFSTLEIQRTEQGDSAMYLCASSLVWERAYNEQFFGPGTRLTVL.